Presented here are 23 T cell receptor beta chains from one specimen sequenced in a study of blood T cells in healthy people across ages. The use of a sample-barcoded 5' primer and a J-beta primer mix characterized a second PCR of 7 to 11 cycles. Via MiXCR, TCRdb re-called the 5' RACE reads, giving one row per CDR3 protein. The sample carries about 720,000 distinct CDR3 sequences, 22% recorded once. The specimen was blood. Receptors originate from a man between 65 and 85 years old in good health.

The chain joins TRBV9 to TRBJ2-7, with TRBD2 identical over 8 bases. Germline V gene lookup returns CDR1 SGDLS and CDR2 YYNGEE. CDR3 length: 16 amino acids. V gave up 0 bases and J gave up 0 bases; unmatched junction bases: 5. CDR3 DNA sequence: TGTGCCAGCAGCGTAGGAGTAGCGGGAAGCTCCTACGAGCAGTACTTC. Protein product: CASSVGVAGSSYEQYF.

The chain couples TRBV15 to TRBJ2-5; 10 nucleotides match TRBD2. Near its end, the DNA agrees better with TRBJ2-1, so the J call may be wrong. Germline lookup yields CDR1 LNHNV and CDR2 YYDKDF (reference sequence). The CDR3 has 17 residues. The CDR3 loop reads CATSIPGLARPYNEQFF. In DNA, the CDR3 is TGTGCCACCAGCATACCGGGACTAGCGAGACCATACAATGAGCAGTTCTTC.

The chain couples TRBV12-3 or TRBV12-4 to TRBJ1-5; D might be TRBD1 (5 bases). Trimming left V 1 base short and J 3 bases short, with 13 bases between. The CDR3 spans 16 residues. This CDR3 is CASSLGAAGLNQPQHF. CDR3 bases: TGTGCCAGCAGTTTAGGGGCAGCGGGGCTCAATCAGCCCCAGCATTTT.

This chain connects TRBV20-1 to TRBJ2-1; D may be TRBD2 (5 bases). From germline, CDR1 is DFQATT and CDR2 SNEGSKA (reference sequence). V was clipped by 5 bases and J by 11 bases, with 13 bases between them. The CDR3 totals 11 residues. The CDR3 DNA follows: TGCAGTGCTTTTGGACTCCACCAGCAGTTCTTC. It codes for CSAFGLHQQFF.

This clonotype was detected only a few times. The chain is built from TRBV28 and TRBJ2-4; 8 positions agree with TRBD1. The length of the CDR3 is 18 residues. Germline values: CDR1 MDHEN, CDR2 SYDVKM. J gave up 0 bases and V 1 base, and 8 bases lay outside the gene matches. The DNA of the CDR3 is TGTGCCAGCAGTTTATTCGCCGGACAGGGTGCAGCCAAAAACATTCAGTACTTC. Protein: CASSLFAGQGAAKNIQYF.

The table lists this clonotype with many counts. The gene calls are TRBV7-9 and TRBJ2-5, with a weak D call TRBD1 (5 bases). Per the germline V gene, CDR1 is SEHNR and CDR2 is FQNEAQ (reference sequence). The ends were cut back, 0 bases at V and 4 bases at J, with 9 bases in the middle. The CDR3 consists of 14 residues. The DNA of the CDR3 is TGTGCCAGCAGCTTAGCGAAGGGGATAGAGACCCAGTACTTC. Protein sequence: CASSLAKGIETQYF.

There are a few counts of this clonotype. The J gene is TRBJ1-5, the V gene TRBV7-8; 7 bases agree with TRBD1. The germline V gene encodes CDR1 SGHVS and CDR2 FQNEAQ. The CDR3 sequence is 13 residues long. After removal of 5 bases from V and 4 bases from J, the junction contained 2 bases not matched to a gene. CDR3 DNA: TGTGCCAGCAGCACAGGGGAAAATCAGCCCCAGCATTTT. Protein product: CASSTGENQPQHF. Complete variable domain (other parts from reference TRBV7-8 and TRBJ1-5): GAGVSQSPRYKVAKRGQDVALRCDPISGHVSLFWYQQALGQGPEFLTYFQNEAQLDKSGLPSDRFFAERPEGSVSTLKIQRTQQEDSAVYLCASSTGENQPQHFGDGTRLSIL.

This clonotype was counted a few times. The rearrangement uses TRBV20-1 and TRBJ1-5; TRBD1 agrees at 7 bases. CDR3 length: 13 residues. The germline V gene has CDR1 DFQATT and CDR2 SNEGSKA (reference sequence). With 5 bases clipped from V and 4 bases from J, the junction kept 5 bases outside the gene matches. CDR3 protein: CSAAGTANQPQHF. The CDR3 DNA is TGCAGTGCTGCCGGGACAGCAAATCAGCCCCAGCATTTT.

The rearrangement uses TRBV9 and TRBJ2-5; possibly TRBD1 or TRBD2 for D (5 bases each). The length of the CDR3 is 13 residues. From germline, CDR1 is SGDLS and CDR2 YYNGEE. The germline V and J ends were trimmed by 0 bases and 4 bases, with 7 bases remaining between them. The CDR3 here is CASSVDGGETQYF. CDR3 coding DNA: TGTGCCAGCAGCGTAGATGGGGGAGAGACCCAGTACTTC.

This clonotype has a count of ten or more. The chain joins TRBV12-3 or TRBV12-4 to TRBJ1-1; D call uncertain. The CDR3 runs 12 residues. Trimming took off 5 bases at V and 1 base at J, with 5 bases between the two ends. CDR3 sequence reads: CASSLQNTEAFF. The CDR3 DNA reads as TGTGCCAGCAGTCTGCAGAACACTGAAGCTTTCTTT.

The genes are TRBV10-3 and TRBJ2-7; 11 bases map to TRBD1. CDR1 is ENHRY, CDR2 SYGVKD, per germline. CDR3 size: 14 residues. Germline trimming cut 7 bases from V and 4 bases from J; bases unmatched to any gene: 6. CDR3 amino acids: CAITRDRGKYEQYF. The CDR3 DNA follows: TGTGCCATCACCCGGGACAGGGGGAAGTACGAGCAGTACTTC.

The chain couples TRBV6-6 to TRBJ2-6; no clear D. The CDR3 consists of 16 residues. V gave up 5 bases and J gave up 0 bases, with 11 bases separating them. The germline V gene has CDR1 MNHNY and CDR2 SVGAGI (reference sequence). Here the CDR3 reads CASSGNLHSGANVLTF. The CDR3 DNA sequence: TGTGCCAGCAGTGGGAATTTGCACTCTGGGGCCAACGTCCTGACTTTC.

V gene TRBV5-1 combines with J gene TRBJ2-2, with 8 bases identical to TRBD2. This CDR3 has 16 residues. Germline loops: CDR1 SGHRS, CDR2 YFSETQ. With V trimmed by 3 bases and J by 3 bases, 7 bases remained unmatched. The CDR3 DNA follows: TGCGCCAGCAGCTCGTCGACTAGCGTAGACACCGGGGAGCTGTTTTTT. Translation gives CASSSSTSVDTGELFF.

This clonotype was found a few times. The V gene is TRBV20-1, the J gene TRBJ2-7, with 10 bases aligning to TRBD1. The V gene's germline CDR1 is DFQATT and CDR2 SNEGSKA (reference sequence). The V segment lost 5 bases and the J segment 6 bases; nucleotides outside the gene matches: 10. This CDR3 comprises 14 residues. CDR3 sequence: CSAGGQGVFIEQYF. CDR3 bases: TGCAGTGCTGGAGGACAGGGGGTTTTCATCGAGCAGTACTTC.

This clonotype has only a few counts. This chain uses TRBV7-9 with TRBJ2-5; a possible D gene is TRBD2 (6 bases). The J call may be wrong; the DNA end is better matched by TRBJ2-7. Germline CDR1 and CDR2: SEHNR and FQNEAQ (reference sequence). The CDR3 runs to 13 residues. The DNA for the CDR3 is TGTGCCAGCAGCTTTTACCTGGAGGGCGAGCAGTACTTC. This gives the protein CASSFYLEGEQYF.

Only a few counts were recorded for this clonotype. The chain combines TRBV12-3 or TRBV12-4 with TRBJ1-5; D gene uncertain. This CDR3 region has 12 residues. The V end lost 6 bases, the J end lost 7 bases, and 10 bases lay between the germline ends. CDR3 region: CASSLSVQPQHF. The CDR3 DNA sequence: TGTGCCAGCAGCTTATCGGTCCAGCCCCAGCATTTT.

This clonotype was seen only a few times. The J gene is TRBJ1-3, the V gene TRBV3-1, with TRBD1 identical over 10 bases. The CDR3 contains 20 residues. V shed 0 bases, J shed 0 bases, and the junction held 11 bases outside the gene matches. Looked up from germline, CDR1 is LGHDT and CDR2 is YNNKEL (reference sequence). The DNA for the CDR3 is TGTGCCAGCAGCCAAGATAAGGGGACAGGGGCCTCTTACTCTGGAAACACCATATATTTT. Protein sequence: CASSQDKGTGASYSGNTIYF.

This clonotype was detected only a few times. J is TRBJ1-1 and V is TRBV11-2; D uncertain. CDR1 and CDR2 from the germline V gene are SGHAT and FQNNGV. This CDR3 contains 15 residues. The V end was cut by 1 base, the J end by 0 bases, with 9 bases between. The CDR3 coding sequence is TGTGCCAGCAGCTTAGTAGGGAGCCTGAACACTGAAGCTTTCTTT. It translates to CASSLVGSLNTEAFF.

The chain is built from TRBV19 and TRBJ2-2; 9 bases map to TRBD2. CDR1 and CDR2 (germline): LNHDA, SQIVND (reference sequence). Trimming at V came to 4 bases and at J to 5 bases, leaving 11 bases not matched to a gene. CDR3 length equals 17 residues. CDR3 bases: TGTGCCAGTAGTAGAAAGACTAGCGGAGGGGGGACCGGGGAGCTGTTTTTT. Translation gives CASSRKTSGGGTGELFF.

The chain uses TRBV12-3 or TRBV12-4 and TRBJ2-1; D unclear. This CDR3 is 11 amino acids long. The ends were cut back, 6 bases at V and 11 bases at J, with 11 bases in the middle. The CDR3: CASSQASKQFF. The CDR3 DNA follows: TGTGCCAGCAGCCAAGCAAGCAAGCAGTTCTTC.

The rearrangement uses TRBV12-3 or TRBV12-4 and TRBJ1-5; the match to TRBD1 covers 8 bases. CDR3 length equals 18 residues. J lost 1 base, V lost 3 bases, and 11 bases had no gene match. This chain's CDR3 is CASSFGRGRRGSNQPQHF. CDR3 nucleotides: TGTGCCAGCAGTTTCGGCAGGGGGCGAAGAGGGAGCAATCAGCCCCAGCATTTT.

The chain combines TRBV3-1 with TRBJ2-4, with D unclear. Germline V gene sequence: CDR1 LGHDT, CDR2 YNNKEL (reference sequence). The CDR3 contains 15 residues. V lost 1 base and J lost 3, with 10 bases in between. The CDR3 is CASSQVRHSKNIQYF. The CDR3 DNA follows: TGTGCCAGCAGCCAAGTCCGCCACAGCAAAAACATTCAGTACTTC.

This clonotype occurred a few times. The chain carries TRBV7-2 and TRBJ2-2; 11 bases line up with TRBD2. Germline V gives CDR1 SGHTA, CDR2 FQGNSA. V gave up 6 bases and J gave up 7 bases; unmatched junction bases: 7. The CDR3 loop spans 15 amino acids. CDR3 sequence: CASSSSGRLIGELFF. CDR3 coding DNA: TGTGCCAGCAGTTCTAGCGGGAGGCTGATCGGGGAGCTGTTTTTT.